This record looks at one T cell receptor beta chain sequence and its context. Its matching antigen is unknown. The ends lost 8 bases at V and 11 bases at J; junction bases unmatched: 8. CDR1 MNHEY and CDR2 SMNVEV come from the germline V gene (reference sequence). This CDR3 region has 11 residues. This sample stems from a study of blood T cells in healthy people across ages. Study results and limitations: Among T cells, TCR beta diversity per million cells dropped roughly linearly as age rose.

Combining a sample-barcoded 5' primer with a J-beta primer mix, a second PCR ran for about 7 to 11 cycles. From the 5' RACE reads, TCRdb called clonotypes with MiXCR, one entry per CDR3 protein. The sample carries some 1.4 million distinct CDR3 sequences, roughly 45% recorded once. Material: blood. V usage is TRBV27 and J usage is TRBJ2-5, with TRBD2 identical over 7 bases. The sequence came from a woman aged 18-29 years in good health. DNA for the CDR3: TGTGCCAGCGGTGACGACGGGGGGCAGTACTTC. The encoded protein is CASGDDGGQYF.